One T cell receptor beta chain is described in this entry. Its antigen target is currently unknown. No much larger clone is present one base from it, and per-base qualities are unavailable. This sample was taken from a study of T cells in pancreatic ductal adenocarcinoma (dated 2017 in TCRdb). In the study overall: Seeking insight into the adaptive T-cell response that arises naturally, the researchers examined how many CD8+ T cells infiltrated tumors of resected pancreatic ductal adenocarcinoma, where they sat, and what features they had, alongside the same properties of suppressive cells.

The selected pancreatic ductal adenocarcinoma patients had received surgery without neoadjuvant therapy. After peripheral blood was drawn into heparin tubes, PBMCs were separated on a histopaque density gradient and then cryopreserved in about 9.8% DMSO. The DNeasy Blood and Tissue Kit, with Proteinase K and RNase treatment, was used to extract genomic DNA from about seven PBMC specimens and roughly 10 flash-frozen tumor specimens. The research as a whole found: There was no significant difference in T-cell clonality between tumor and blood, where mean clonality was roughly 0.12 for tumors and 0.07 to 0.08 for blood. Because tumors are enriched in CD45RO+ effector T cells rather than naive T cells, which biases toward lower diversity, comparisons of clonality between tumor and blood may be biased. Since most pancreatic cancer patients present with inoperable disease, the resected cohort was skewed toward the minority of patients who had early-stage disease. Blood samples had more total productive templates and approximately 8-fold more unique clonotypes than tumor samples.

TCR beta CDR3 regions were amplified from genomic DNA using the immunoSEQ hsTCRB kit. An Illumina HiSeq system was used to carry out high-throughput TRB CDR3 sequencing. Per the source publication's procedure: Sequencing reads were analyzed with the immunoSEQ software, and nonproductive sequences with premature stops or frame-shifts were excluded. Clonality of the repertoire was calculated as one minus Shannon entropy normalized by log2 of the number of unique productive sequences. Entries here come from immuneACCESS through TCRdb and include only in-frame sequences with V and J called. Some clones fail to appear in such tables; in the studies checked, an unresolved V gene covers under half of the shortfall, and the cause of the remainder is unknown. The V and J calls and the clone size are those of that table, but D and trimming were determined from the DNA. The sample table shows around 100,000 clones, and 90% to 95% are seen once. The ten largest account for roughly 3.1% of the sample.

Sequencing input: PBMCs. This clonotype was sampled from a human donor with pancreatic ductal adenocarcinoma.

The DNA sequence reads TGTGCCAGCAGACCCGGGACAGGGTCTATCGGGGAGCTGTTTTTT. It encodes CASRPGTGSIGELFF. The chain joins TRBV7-9 to TRBJ2-2; 9 bases in between match TRBD1. V and J are trimmed by 6 bases and 7 bases, and the gene matches miss 9 bases of the junction. The cysteine opens and the phenylalanine closes a CDR3 of 15 amino acids. The entry retains the CDR3 DNA only, 45 bases that are in frame from base 1. CDR1 and CDR2 (SEHNR, FQNEAQ) derive from the germline V gene (reference sequence).